The 8 T cell receptor beta chains presented below share a single source sample, sequenced in a study of blood T cell repertoires in COVID-19. Data came from immunoSEQ multiplex PCR; TCRdb stores just in-frame clones and leaves some out. This table has 200,000 to 250,000 clones, 80% to 90% appearing once. The sequenced material came from peripheral blood. The source is a man aged 40-49 years with acute or convalescent COVID-19.

To note about this clone: Different DNA sequences within this sample yield the same CDR3. The CDR3 DNA reads as TGTGCCAGCTCACCACCCACAGGCTCCAACTATGGCTACACCTTC. It is translated as CASSPPTGSNYGYTF. V gene TRBV18 combines with J gene TRBJ1-2, with a weak D call TRBD1 (5 bases). This CDR3 region has 15 residues. Germline V gene sequence: CDR1 KGHSH, CDR2 LQKENI. V gave up 0 bases and J gave up 2 bases, with 10 bases separating them.

This clone showed up just a few times. V and J are TRBV3-1 (or the pseudogene TRBV3-2) and TRBJ1-6; no definite D call. The V and J ends lost 3 bases and 6 bases respectively, with 15 bases between them. The CDR3 is 16 residues long. Germline CDR1 reads LGHDT; CDR2 reads YNNKEL (reference sequence). DNA for the CDR3: TGTGCCAGCAGCCAGTGGGAGGAGTCTCCTAATTCACCCCTCCACTTT. This encodes CASSQWEESPNSPLHF.

This clone has a handful of counts. The chain is built from TRBV25-1 and TRBJ1-2, with no clear D. The CDR3 is made up of 13 amino acids. The V end was cut by 4 bases, the J end by 2 bases, with 8 bases between. Germline-derived CDR1 and CDR2 are MGHDK and SYGVNS. The CDR3 DNA is TGTGCCAGCAGTGTAGAAGCAAACTATGGCTACACCTTC. Amino acids: CASSVEANYGYTF.

This clone was observed a single time. The V call is TRBV30, the J call TRBJ2-5; 11 bases are a match to TRBD2. The germline V gene has CDR1 GTSNPN and CDR2 SVGIG (reference sequence). CDR3 length equals 16 residues. Unmatched junction bases numbered 7, after V lost 0 bases and J lost 4 bases. DNA for the CDR3: TGTGCCTGGAGTGTACCAATAGCGGGGGGGCGAGAGACCCAGTACTTC. Translated: CAWSVPIAGGRETQYF.

The chain joins TRBV24-1 to TRBJ1-2; TRBD1 is a possible D gene (5 bases). Germline V lookup: CDR1 KGHDR, CDR2 SFDVKD. CDR3 length: 13 amino acids. V gave up 3 bases and J gave up 7 bases, with 11 bases separating them. CDR3 protein: CATSDPGFSGYTF. CDR3 coding DNA: TGTGCCACCAGTGATCCAGGGTTCTCTGGCTACACCTTC.

This chain uses TRBV7-9 with TRBJ1-2; maybe TRBD1 (6 bases). CDR1 is SEHNR and CDR2 is FQNEAQ in the germline V gene (reference sequence). The CDR3 length is 16 residues. The ends were cut back, 4 bases at V and 5 bases at J, with 20 bases in the middle. CDR3 DNA sequence: TGTGCCAGCAGCTGGCCGCCCGAGGGGCAGGGGTATGGCTACACCTTC. Protein product: CASSWPPEGQGYGYTF.

J is TRBJ1-5 and V is TRBV28; 11 nucleotides line up with TRBD1. The CDR3 covers 17 residues. Per the germline V gene, CDR1 is MDHEN and CDR2 is SYDVKM. Trimming took 6 bases from V and 3 from J; bases not matched to a gene: 10. CDR3 sequence (DNA): TGTGCCAGCAGAGGGGACAGGGGGGTCCTTCTCAATCAGCCCCAGCATTTT. This gives the protein CASRGDRGVLLNQPQHF.

This clone was seen once. The genes are TRBV27 and TRBJ2-7; TRBD1 might be the D (6 bases). V was trimmed by 5 bases and J by 2 bases, leaving 10 bases between them. The CDR3 has 13 amino acids. From germline, CDR1 is MNHEY and CDR2 SMNVEV (reference sequence). The CDR3 reads CASSRDTTYEQYF. CDR3 DNA sequence: TGTGCCAGCAGTCGGGACACTACCTACGAGCAGTACTTC.